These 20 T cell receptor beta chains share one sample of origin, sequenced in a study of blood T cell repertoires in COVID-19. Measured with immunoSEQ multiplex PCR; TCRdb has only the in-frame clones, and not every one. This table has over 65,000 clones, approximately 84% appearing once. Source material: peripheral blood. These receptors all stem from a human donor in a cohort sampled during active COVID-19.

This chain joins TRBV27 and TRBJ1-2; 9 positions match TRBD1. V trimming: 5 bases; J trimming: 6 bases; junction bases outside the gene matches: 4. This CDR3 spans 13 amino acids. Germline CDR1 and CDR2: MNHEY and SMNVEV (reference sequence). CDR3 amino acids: CASSITGGNGYTF. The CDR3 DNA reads TGTGCCAGCAGTATTACAGGGGGCAATGGCTACACCTTC.

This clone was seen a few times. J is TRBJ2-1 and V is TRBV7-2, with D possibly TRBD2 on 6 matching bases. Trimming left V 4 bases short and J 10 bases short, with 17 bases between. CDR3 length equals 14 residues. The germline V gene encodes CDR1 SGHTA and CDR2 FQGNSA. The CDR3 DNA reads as TGTGCCAGCAGCTCCGATAGCGGCCTGGTGGAGCAGTTCTTC. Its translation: CASSSDSGLVEQFF. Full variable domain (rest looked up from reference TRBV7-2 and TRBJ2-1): GAGVSQSPSNKVTEKGKDVELRCDPISGHTALYWYRQSLGQGLEFLIYFQGNSAPDKSGLPSDRFSAERTGGSVSTLTIQRTQQEDSAVYLCASSSDSGLVEQFFGPGTRLTVL.

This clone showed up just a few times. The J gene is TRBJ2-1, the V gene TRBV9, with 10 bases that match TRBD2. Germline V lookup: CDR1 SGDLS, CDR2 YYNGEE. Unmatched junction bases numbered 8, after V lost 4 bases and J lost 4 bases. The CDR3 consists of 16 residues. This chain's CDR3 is CASSPSAGGLYNEQFF. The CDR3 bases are TGTGCCAGCAGCCCTTCAGCGGGGGGGTTATACAATGAGCAGTTCTTC.

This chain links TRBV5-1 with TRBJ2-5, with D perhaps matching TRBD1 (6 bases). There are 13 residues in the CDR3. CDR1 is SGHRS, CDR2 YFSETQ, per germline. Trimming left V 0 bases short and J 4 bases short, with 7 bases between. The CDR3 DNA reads TGCGCCAGCAGCTTGGGAGGGGGAGAGACCCAGTACTTC. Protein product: CASSLGGGETQYF.

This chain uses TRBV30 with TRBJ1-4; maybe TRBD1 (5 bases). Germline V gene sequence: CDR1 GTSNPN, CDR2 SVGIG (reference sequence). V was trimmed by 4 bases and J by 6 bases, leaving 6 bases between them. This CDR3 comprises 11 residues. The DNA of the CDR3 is TGTGCCTGGACCAGGGATGAAAAACTGTTTTTT. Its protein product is CAWTRDEKLFF.

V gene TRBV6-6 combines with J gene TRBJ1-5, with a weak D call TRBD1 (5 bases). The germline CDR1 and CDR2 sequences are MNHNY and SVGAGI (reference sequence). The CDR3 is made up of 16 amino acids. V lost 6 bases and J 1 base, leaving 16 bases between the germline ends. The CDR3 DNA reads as TGTGCCAGCAGAGAGGGGAGGTTATGGAGCAATCAGCCCCAGCATTTT. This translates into CASREGRLWSNQPQHF.

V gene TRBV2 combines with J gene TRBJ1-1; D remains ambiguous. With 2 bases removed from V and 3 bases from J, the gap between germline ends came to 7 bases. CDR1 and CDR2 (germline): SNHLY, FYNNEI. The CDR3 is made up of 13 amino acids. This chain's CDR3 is CASSELEDTEAFF. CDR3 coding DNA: TGTGCCAGCAGTGAATTAGAAGACACTGAAGCTTTCTTT. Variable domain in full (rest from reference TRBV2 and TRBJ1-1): EPEVTQTPSHQVTQMGQEVILRCVPISNHLYFYWYRQILGQKVEFLVSFYNNEISEKSEIFDDQFSVERPDGSNFTLKIRSTKLEDSAMYFCASSELEDTEAFFGQGTRLTVV.

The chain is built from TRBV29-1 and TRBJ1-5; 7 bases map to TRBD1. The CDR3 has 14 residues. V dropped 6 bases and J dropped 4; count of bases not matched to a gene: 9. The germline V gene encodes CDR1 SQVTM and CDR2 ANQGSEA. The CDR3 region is CSVSAGTANQPQHF. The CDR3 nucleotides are TGCAGCGTATCGGCCGGGACAGCAAATCAGCCCCAGCATTTT.

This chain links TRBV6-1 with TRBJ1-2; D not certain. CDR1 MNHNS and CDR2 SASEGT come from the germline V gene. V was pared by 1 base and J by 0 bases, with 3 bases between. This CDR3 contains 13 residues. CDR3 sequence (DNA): TGTGCCAGCAGTGAAGACACTAACTATGGCTACACCTTC. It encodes CASSEDTNYGYTF.

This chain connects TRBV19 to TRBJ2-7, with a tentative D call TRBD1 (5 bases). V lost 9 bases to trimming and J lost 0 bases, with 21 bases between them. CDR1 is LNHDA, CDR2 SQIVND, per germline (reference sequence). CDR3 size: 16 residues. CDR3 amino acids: CASAFTGPQGSYEQYF. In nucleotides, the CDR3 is TGTGCCAGCGCTTTTACAGGTCCCCAGGGCTCCTACGAGCAGTACTTC.

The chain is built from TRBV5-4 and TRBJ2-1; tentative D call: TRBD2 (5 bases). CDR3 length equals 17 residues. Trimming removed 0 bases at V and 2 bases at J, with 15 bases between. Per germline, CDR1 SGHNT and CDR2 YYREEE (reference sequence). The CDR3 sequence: CASSLGESRAAYNEQFF. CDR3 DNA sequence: TGTGCCAGCAGCTTGGGTGAGTCGCGGGCAGCCTACAATGAGCAGTTCTTC. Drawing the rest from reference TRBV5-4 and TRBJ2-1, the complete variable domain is ETGVTQSPTHLIKTRGQQVTLRCSSQSGHNTVSWYQQALGQGPQFIFQYYREEENGRGNFPPRFSGLQFPNYSSELNVNALELDDSALYLCASSLGESRAAYNEQFFGPGTRLTVL.

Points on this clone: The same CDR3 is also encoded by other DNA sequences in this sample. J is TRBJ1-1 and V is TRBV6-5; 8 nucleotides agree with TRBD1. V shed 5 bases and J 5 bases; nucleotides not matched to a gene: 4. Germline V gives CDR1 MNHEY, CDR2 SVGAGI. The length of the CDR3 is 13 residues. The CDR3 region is CASSRQGRTEAFF. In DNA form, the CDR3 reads TGTGCCAGCAGTCGACAGGGGAGGACTGAAGCTTTCTTT.

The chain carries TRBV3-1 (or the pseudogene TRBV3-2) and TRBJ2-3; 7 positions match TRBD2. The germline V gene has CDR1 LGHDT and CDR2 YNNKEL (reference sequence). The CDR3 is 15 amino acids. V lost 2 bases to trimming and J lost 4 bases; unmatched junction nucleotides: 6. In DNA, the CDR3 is TGTGCCAGCAGCCAAATCGGGCTAGCGGCAGATACGCAGTATTTT. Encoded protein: CASSQIGLAADTQYF.

CDR3 nucleotides: TGTGCCAGTAGTATCAGCCCCCTGTCGACAGGTCGGTGGGGGGGACATCTCAGAAATCAGCCCCAGCATTTT. Its protein is CASSISPLSTGRWGGHLRNQPQHF. The V gene is TRBV19, the J gene TRBJ1-5; maybe TRBD1 (6 bases). Trimming left V 3 bases short and J 4 bases short, with 40 bases between. The germline gives CDR1 LNHDA, CDR2 SQIVND (reference sequence). The CDR3 loop spans 24 amino acids.

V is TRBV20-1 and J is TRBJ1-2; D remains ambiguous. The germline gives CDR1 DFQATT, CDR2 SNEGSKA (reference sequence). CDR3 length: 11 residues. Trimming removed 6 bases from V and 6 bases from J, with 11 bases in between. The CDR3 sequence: CSAAGMNGYTF. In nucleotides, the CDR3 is TGCAGTGCAGCCGGGATGAATGGCTACACCTTC.

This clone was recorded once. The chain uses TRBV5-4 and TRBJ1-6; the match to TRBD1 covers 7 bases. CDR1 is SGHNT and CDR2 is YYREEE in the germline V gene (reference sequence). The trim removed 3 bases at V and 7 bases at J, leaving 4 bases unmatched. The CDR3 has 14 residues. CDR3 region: CASSWDSGNSPLHF. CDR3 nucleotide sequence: TGTGCCAGCAGCTGGGACAGTGGGAATTCACCCCTCCACTTT. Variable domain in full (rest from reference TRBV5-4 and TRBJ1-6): ETGVTQSPTHLIKTRGQQVTLRCSSQSGHNTVSWYQQALGQGPQFIFQYYREEENGRGNFPPRFSGLQFPNYSSELNVNALELDDSALYLCASSWDSGNSPLHFGNGTRLTVT.

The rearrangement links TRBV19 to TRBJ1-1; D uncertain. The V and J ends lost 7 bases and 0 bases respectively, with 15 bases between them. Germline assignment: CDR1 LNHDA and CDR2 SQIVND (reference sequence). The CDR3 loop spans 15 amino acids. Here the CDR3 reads CASNSHDSVNTEAFF. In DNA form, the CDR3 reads TGTGCCAGTAATTCACACGACTCAGTGAACACTGAAGCTTTCTTT.

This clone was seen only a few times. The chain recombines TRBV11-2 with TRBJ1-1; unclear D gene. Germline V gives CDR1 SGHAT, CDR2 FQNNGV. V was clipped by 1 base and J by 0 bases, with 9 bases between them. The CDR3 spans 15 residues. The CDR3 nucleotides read TGTGCCAGCAGCTTAGCACCTTACATGAACACTGAAGCTTTCTTT. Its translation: CASSLAPYMNTEAFF.

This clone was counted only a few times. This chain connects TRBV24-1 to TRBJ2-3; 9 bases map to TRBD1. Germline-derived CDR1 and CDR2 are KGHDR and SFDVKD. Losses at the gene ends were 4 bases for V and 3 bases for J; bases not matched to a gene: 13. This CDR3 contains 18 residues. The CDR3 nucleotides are TGTGCCACCAGTGACACCTTGGGACAGGGTACTATGACAGATACGCAGTATTTT. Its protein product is CATSDTLGQGTMTDTQYF.

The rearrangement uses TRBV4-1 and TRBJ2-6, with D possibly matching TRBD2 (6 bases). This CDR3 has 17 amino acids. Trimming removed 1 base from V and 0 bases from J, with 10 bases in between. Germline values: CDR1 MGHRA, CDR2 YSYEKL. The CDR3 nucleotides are TGCGCCAGCAGCCAAGCCCAGACTAGCTCTGGGGCCAACGTCCTGACTTTC. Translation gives CASSQAQTSSGANVLTF.